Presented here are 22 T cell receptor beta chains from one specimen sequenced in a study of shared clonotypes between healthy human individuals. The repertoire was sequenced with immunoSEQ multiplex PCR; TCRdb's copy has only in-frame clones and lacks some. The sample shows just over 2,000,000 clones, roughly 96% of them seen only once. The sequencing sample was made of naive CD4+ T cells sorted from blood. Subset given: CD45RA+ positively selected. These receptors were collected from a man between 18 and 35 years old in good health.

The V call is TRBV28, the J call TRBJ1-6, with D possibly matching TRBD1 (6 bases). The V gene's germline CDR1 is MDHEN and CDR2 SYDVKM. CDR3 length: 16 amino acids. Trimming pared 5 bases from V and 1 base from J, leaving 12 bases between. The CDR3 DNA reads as TGTGCCAGCAGTCCGGGGGGGCGGTCCTATAATTCACCCCTCCACTTT. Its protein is CASSPGGRSYNSPLHF.

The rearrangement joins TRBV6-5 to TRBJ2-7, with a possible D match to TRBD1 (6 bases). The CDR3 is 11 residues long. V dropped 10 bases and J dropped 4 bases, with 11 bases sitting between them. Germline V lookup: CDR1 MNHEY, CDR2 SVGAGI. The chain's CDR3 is CATQGGYEQYF. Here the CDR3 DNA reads TGTGCCACACAGGGTGGGTACGAGCAGTACTTC.

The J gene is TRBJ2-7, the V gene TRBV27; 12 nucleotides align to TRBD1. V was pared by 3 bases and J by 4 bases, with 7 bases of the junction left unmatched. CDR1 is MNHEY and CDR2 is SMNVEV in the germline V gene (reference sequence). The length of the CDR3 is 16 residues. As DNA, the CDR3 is TGTGCCAGCAGTTTTTCCGGGACAGGGGGCAGGTACGAGCAGTACTTC. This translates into CASSFSGTGGRYEQYF.

In DNA, the CDR3 is TGCGCCAGCAGCTTGCAGGGGGCGGGCACAGATACGCAGTATTTT. Translation: CASSLQGAGTDTQYF. This chain connects TRBV5-1 to TRBJ2-3; 8 bases are a match to TRBD1. V shed 1 base, J shed 1 base, and the junction held 2 bases outside the gene matches. In germline, CDR1 is SGHRS, CDR2 YFSETQ. This CDR3 has 15 amino acids.

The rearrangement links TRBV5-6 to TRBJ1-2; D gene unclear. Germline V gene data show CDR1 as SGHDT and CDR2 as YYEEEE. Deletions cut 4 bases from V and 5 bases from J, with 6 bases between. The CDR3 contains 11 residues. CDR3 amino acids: CASSRTYGYTF. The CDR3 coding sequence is TGTGCCAGCAGCCGGACTTATGGCTACACCTTC.

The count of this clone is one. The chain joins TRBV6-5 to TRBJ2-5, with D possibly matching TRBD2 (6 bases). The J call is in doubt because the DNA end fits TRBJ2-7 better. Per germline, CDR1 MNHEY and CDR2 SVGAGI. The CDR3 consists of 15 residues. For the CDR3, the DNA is TGTGCCAGCAGTTTGGGACTGACAAGCTCCTACGAGCAGTACTTC. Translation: CASSLGLTSSYEQYF.

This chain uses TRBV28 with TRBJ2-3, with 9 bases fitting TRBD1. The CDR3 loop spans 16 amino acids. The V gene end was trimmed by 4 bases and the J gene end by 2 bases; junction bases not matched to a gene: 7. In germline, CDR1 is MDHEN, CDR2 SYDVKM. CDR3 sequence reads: CASSSPGTGNTDTQYF. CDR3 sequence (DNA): TGTGCCAGCAGTTCCCCGGGGACAGGGAACACAGATACGCAGTATTTT.

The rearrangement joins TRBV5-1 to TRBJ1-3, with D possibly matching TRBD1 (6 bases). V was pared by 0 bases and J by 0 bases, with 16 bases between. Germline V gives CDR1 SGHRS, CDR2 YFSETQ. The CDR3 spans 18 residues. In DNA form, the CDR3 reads TGCGCCAGCAGCTTGGCCATAACGGGGGCCTCCTCTGGAAACACCATATATTTT. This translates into CASSLAITGASSGNTIYF.

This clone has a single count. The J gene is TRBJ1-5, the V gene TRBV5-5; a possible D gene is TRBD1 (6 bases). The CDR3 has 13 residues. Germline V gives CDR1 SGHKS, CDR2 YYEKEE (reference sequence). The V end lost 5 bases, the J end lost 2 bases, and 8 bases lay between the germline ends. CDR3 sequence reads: CASRRTGNQPQHF. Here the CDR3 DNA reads TGTGCCAGCAGGAGGACAGGCAATCAGCCCCAGCATTTT. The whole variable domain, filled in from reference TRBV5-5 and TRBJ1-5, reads DAGVTQSPTHLIKTRGQQVTLRCSPISGHKSVSWYQQVLGQGPQFIFQYYEKEERGRGNFPDRFSARQFPNYSSELNVNALLLGDSALYLCASRRTGNQPQHFGDGTRLSIL.

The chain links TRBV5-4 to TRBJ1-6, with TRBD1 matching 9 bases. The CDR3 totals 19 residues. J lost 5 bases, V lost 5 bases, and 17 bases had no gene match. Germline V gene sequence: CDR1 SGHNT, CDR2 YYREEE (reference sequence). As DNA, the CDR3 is TGTGCCAGCAGTCGAGGATTGGTTGGACAGGGGAAAGATAATTCACCCCTCCACTTT. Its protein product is CASSRGLVGQGKDNSPLHF.

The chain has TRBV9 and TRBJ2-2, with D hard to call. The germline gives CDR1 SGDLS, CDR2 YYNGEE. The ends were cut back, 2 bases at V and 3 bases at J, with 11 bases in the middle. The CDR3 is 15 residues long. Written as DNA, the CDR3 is TGTGCCAGCAGCGTGCCGCTCAGTTACACCGGGGAGCTGTTTTTT. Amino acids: CASSVPLSYTGELFF.

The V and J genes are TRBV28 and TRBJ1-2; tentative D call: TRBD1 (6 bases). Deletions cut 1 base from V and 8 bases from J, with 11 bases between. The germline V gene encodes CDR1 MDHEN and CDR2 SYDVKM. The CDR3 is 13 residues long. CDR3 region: CASSLSAGEGYTF. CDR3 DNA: TGTGCCAGCAGTTTATCGGCAGGGGAGGGCTACACCTTC.

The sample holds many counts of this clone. The CDR3 protein is CATTKGLAGDEQYF. The CDR3 DNA sequence: TGTGCCACTACTAAGGGACTAGCGGGGGACGAGCAGTACTTC. This chain uses TRBV2 with TRBJ2-7; 14 positions match TRBD2. Germline values: CDR1 SNHLY, CDR2 FYNNEI. Trimming took 10 bases from V and 5 from J; bases not matched to a gene: 7. This CDR3 comprises 14 residues.

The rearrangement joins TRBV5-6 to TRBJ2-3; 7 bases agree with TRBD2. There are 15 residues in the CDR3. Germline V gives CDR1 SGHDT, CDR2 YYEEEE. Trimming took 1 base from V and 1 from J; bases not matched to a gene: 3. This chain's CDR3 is CASSLTGRGTDTQYF. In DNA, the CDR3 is TGTGCCAGCAGCTTGACGGGGAGGGGCACAGATACGCAGTATTTT.

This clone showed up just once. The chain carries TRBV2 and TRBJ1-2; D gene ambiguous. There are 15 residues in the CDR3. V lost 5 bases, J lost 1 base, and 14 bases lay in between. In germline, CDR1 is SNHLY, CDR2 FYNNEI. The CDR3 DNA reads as TGTGCCAGCAGTCCACAAGTTTTACTTAACTATGGCTACACCTTC. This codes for CASSPQVLLNYGYTF.

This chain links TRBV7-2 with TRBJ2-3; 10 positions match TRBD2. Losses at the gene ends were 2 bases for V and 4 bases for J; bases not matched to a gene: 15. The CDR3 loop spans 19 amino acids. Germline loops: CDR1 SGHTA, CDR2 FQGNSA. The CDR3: CASSLIVISSGSGADTQYF. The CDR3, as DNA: TGTGCCAGCAGCTTAATAGTCATTTCTAGCGGGAGTGGGGCAGATACGCAGTATTTT.

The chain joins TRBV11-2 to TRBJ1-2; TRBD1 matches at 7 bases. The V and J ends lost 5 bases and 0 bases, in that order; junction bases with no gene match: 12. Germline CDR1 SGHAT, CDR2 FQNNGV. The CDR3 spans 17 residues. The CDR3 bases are TGTGCCAGCAGCCCTAGACTCTACGGGACAGCTAACTATGGCTACACCTTC. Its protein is CASSPRLYGTANYGYTF.

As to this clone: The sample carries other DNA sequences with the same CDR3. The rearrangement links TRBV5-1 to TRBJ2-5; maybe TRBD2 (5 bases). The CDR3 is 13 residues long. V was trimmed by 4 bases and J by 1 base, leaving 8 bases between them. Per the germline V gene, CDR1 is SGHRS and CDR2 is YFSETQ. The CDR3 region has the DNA TGCGCCAGCAGCCCGGGGTCCCAAGAGACCCAGTACTTC. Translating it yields CASSPGSQETQYF.

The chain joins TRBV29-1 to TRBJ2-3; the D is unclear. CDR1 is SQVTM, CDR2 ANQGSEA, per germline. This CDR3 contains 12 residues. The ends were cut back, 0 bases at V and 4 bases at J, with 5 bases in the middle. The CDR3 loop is CSVEDGPDTQYF. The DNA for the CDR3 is TGCAGCGTTGAAGATGGTCCAGATACGCAGTATTTT.

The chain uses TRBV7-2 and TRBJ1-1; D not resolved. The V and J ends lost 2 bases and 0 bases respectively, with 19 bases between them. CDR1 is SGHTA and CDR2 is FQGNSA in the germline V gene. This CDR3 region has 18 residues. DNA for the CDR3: TGTGCCAGCAGCTTATCTATCGTACACGGATCTATGAACACTGAAGCTTTCTTT. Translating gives CASSLSIVHGSMNTEAFF.

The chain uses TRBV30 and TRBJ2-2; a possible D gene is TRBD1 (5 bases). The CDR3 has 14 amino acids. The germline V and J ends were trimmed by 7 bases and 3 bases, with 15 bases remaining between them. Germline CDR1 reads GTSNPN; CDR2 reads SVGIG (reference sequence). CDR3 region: CAFRPGWDTGELFF. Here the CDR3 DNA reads TGTGCCTTTAGACCAGGGTGGGACACCGGGGAGCTGTTTTTT.

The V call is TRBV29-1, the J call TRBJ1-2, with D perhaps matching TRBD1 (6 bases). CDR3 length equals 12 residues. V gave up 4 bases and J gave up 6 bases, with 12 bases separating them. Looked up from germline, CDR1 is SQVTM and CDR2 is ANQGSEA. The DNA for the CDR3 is TGCAGCGTTGGGGTTGGGGGCCATGGCTACACCTTC. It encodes CSVGVGGHGYTF.